These T cell receptor beta chains were read from a single sample in a study of cytomegalovirus exposure and HLA in healthy donors. Sequencing was performed with immunoSEQ multiplex PCR; in TCRdb, only in-frame clones are kept and a portion is missing. Among approximately 90,000 clones listed, 6.5% to 8% were seen once. Sequenced: PBMCs. The receptors derive from a man aged 45-60 years in good health and CMV-seronegative. Both conserved end residues are part of each CDR3. The D gene is left open where the match is weak. Not every row has a clone size; where given, it reads once, few, many or a size class.

TRBV7-3,.,TRBJ1-6,few,TGTGCCAGCAGCGAGAGCTCCTATAATTCACCCCTCCACTTT,CASSESSYNSPLHF
TRBV5-1,TRBD1,TRBJ2-1,.,TGCGCCAGCAGCTTGGTGGGGGGACAGGGGGCACGTGAGCAGTTCTTC,CASSLVGGQGAREQFF
TRBV6-1,.,TRBJ2-2,.,TGTGCCAGCAGTTCAGGGGATCTAACCGGGGAGCTGTTTTTT,CASSSGDLTGELFF
TRBV6-1,.,TRBJ1-1,.,TGTGCCAGCGCAACAGGGATTAACACTGAAGCTTTCTTT,CASATGINTEAFF
TRBV6-1,.,TRBJ1-1,few,TGTGCCAGCAGTCTCGCTGGGGAGCAAGCTTTCTTT,CASSLAGEQAFF
TRBV9,TRBD1,TRBJ2-2,few,TGTGCCAGCAGCGCCTCAATTTCCGGGACAGGGAACACCGGGGAGCTGTTTTTT,CASSASISGTGNTGELFF
TRBV5-1,TRBD1,TRBJ1-5,.,TGCGCCAGCAGCTTGCGGACAGGGGACAATCAGCCCCAGCATTTT,CASSLRTGDNQPQHF
TRBV9,.,TRBJ2-1,few,TGTGCCAGCAGCGTAGGGGGGGGCGGGCTGTCCTACAATGAGCAGTTCTTC,CASSVGGGGLSYNEQFF
TRBV29-1,TRBD1,TRBJ1-2,few,TGCAGCGTCGGGGACAGTCGGGGCTACACCTTC,CSVGDSRGYTF
TRBV28,TRBD1,TRBJ2-4,.,TGTGCCAGCAGTCCCCGGGACAGATTGGTCGGCATTCAGTACTTC,CASSPRDRLVGIQYF
TRBV28,.,TRBJ1-1,.,TGTGCCAGCAGCAGCACTGAAGCTTTCTTT,CASSSTEAFF
TRBV5-1,.,TRBJ2-3,.,TGCGCCAGCAGCTTGTGGGCGGAGGCAGATACGCAGTATTTT,CASSLWAEADTQYF
TRBV9,TRBD1,TRBJ2-5,.,TGTGCCAGCAGCGTAGAGCGCGGGACAGGGAGGGGTAAAGAGACCCAGTACTTC,CASSVERGTGRGKETQYF
TRBV27,.,TRBJ1-4,.,TGTGCCAGCAGGCGGACAGCCCCTAATGAAAAACTGTTTTTT,CASRRTAPNEKLFF
TRBV19,.,TRBJ1-1,few,TGTGCCAGTAGCTGGGGCCCAGGTACTGAAGCTTTCTTT,CASSWGPGTEAFF
TRBV7-9,TRBD2,TRBJ2-7,.,TGTGCCAGCAGCCGGGGGGACGGCCACTACGAGCAGTACTTC,CASSRGDGHYEQYF
TRBV6-5,.,TRBJ2-3,.,TGTGCCAGCAGGCCCTCGCGCGTACCGGATACGCAGTATTTT,CASRPSRVPDTQYF
TRBV18,TRBD2,TRBJ2-1,.,TGTGCCAGCTCACCTCCGGGACTAGCGGGACACAATGAGCAGTTCTTC,CASSPPGLAGHNEQFF
TRBV5-1,.,TRBJ1-1,few,TGCGCCAGCAGCTTGACAGGGACGGAGAACACTGAAGCTTTCTTT,CASSLTGTENTEAFF
TRBV5-1,TRBD1,TRBJ1-1,.,TGCGCCAGCAAGCAGGGGGTGCTCACTGAAGCTTTCTTT,CASKQGVLTEAFF
TRBV9,TRBD1,TRBJ1-6,.,TGTGCCAGCAGCGTCTCAACAGGGGGAGCACCCCTCCACTTT,CASSVSTGGAPLHF
TRBV9,.,TRBJ2-3,.,TGTGCCAGCACCGAAGGCGGCGGAACTAGCACAGATACGCAGTATTTT,CASTEGGGTSTDTQYF
TRBV7-2,.,TRBJ2-5,few,TGTGCCAGCGACCCGGGTGGGGCCGTGCGGACCCAGTACTTC,CASDPGGAVRTQYF
TRBV5-1,TRBD1,TRBJ1-2,few,TGCGCCAGCAGCTTGGCAGGGACAGGGAATGGCTACACCTTC,CASSLAGTGNGYTF
TRBV15,.,TRBJ2-1,.,TGTGCCACCAGCACTCGAGGTTCGAATGAGCAGTTCTTC,CATSTRGSNEQFF
TRBV5-1,.,TRBJ2-2,.,TGCGCCAGCAGCTTAAGCGGGTACGCCGGGGAGCTGTTTTTT,CASSLSGYAGELFF
TRBV10-3,TRBD1,TRBJ1-2,.,TGTGCCACCACGGGGACAGCTAACTATGGCTACACCTTC,CATTGTANYGYTF
TRBV7-6,TRBD2,TRBJ2-2,few,TGTGCCAGCAGTCCCCAAGGGACTAGCAACACCGGGGAGCTGTTTTTT,CASSPQGTSNTGELFF
TRBV6-1,TRBD1,TRBJ2-7,.,TGTGCCAGCAGCCCTGGACAGGTATCCTACGAGCAGTACTTC,CASSPGQVSYEQYF
TRBV5-1,.,TRBJ2-3,.,TGCGCCAGCAGCTTGGGACTACAAACAGATACGCAGTATTTT,CASSLGLQTDTQYF
TRBV7-3,TRBD2,TRBJ2-1,few,TGTGCCAGCAGCCCCGGGACTAGCGGGAATGAGCAGTTCTTC,CASSPGTSGNEQFF
TRBV7-2,TRBD1,TRBJ1-2,few,TGTGCCAGCAGCCGCCCGGGACAGGGTTATGGCTACACCTTC,CASSRPGQGYGYTF
TRBV28,TRBD1,TRBJ2-6,few,TGTGCCAGCAGACGACAGGGGGCGTGGGGGGCCAACGTCCTGACTTTC,CASRRQGAWGANVLTF
TRBV7-2,TRBD1,TRBJ1-5,few,TGTGCCAGCATGAGGGGACAGGGAAATCAGCCCCAGCATTTT,CASMRGQGNQPQHF
TRBV29-1,TRBD2,TRBJ2-1,.,TGCAGCGTTGACGGCGCGGTTGGGGTGGGGAGCGGGGGCTCCTACAATGAGCAGTTCTTC,CSVDGAVGVGSGGSYNEQFF
TRBV30,.,TRBJ1-1,.,TGTGCCTGGAGGGCGAGGGAGGGAGCTTTCTTT,CAWRAREGAFF
TRBV2,.,TRBJ1-5,few,TGTGCCAGCAGTGAGAGGGGACTCAATCAGCCCCAGCATTTT,CASSERGLNQPQHF
TRBV7-2,.,TRBJ2-2,.,TGTGCCAGCAGCTTAGGTCCAGTGACCGGGGAGCTGTTTTTT,CASSLGPVTGELFF
TRBV7-9,TRBD1,TRBJ2-7,.,TGTGCCAGCAGAACCGGGACAGGGAGCTCCTACGAGCAGTACTTC,CASRTGTGSSYEQYF